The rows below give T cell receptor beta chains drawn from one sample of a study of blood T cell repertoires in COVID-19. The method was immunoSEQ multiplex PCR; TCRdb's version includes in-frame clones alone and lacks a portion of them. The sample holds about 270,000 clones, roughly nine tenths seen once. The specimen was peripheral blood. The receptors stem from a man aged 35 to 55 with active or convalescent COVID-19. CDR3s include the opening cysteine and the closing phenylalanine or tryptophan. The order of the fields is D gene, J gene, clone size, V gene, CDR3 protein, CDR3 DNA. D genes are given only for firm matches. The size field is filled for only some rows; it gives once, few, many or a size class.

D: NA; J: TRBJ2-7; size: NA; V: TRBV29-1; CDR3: CSVDKGQSGEQYF; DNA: TGCAGCGTTGACAAGGGGCAGTCAGGCGAGCAGTACTTC
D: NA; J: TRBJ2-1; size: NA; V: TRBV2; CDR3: CASKERGGYEQFF; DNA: TGTGCCAGCAAGGAGAGAGGTGGTTATGAGCAGTTCTTC
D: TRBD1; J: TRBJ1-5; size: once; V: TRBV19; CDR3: CASSASGTGQDQPQHF; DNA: TGTGCCAGTAGTGCGTCCGGGACAGGGCAAGATCAGCCCCAGCATTTT
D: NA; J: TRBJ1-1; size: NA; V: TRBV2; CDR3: CASSAGFNTEAFF; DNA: TGTGCCAGCAGTGCGGGTTTTAACACTGAAGCTTTCTTT
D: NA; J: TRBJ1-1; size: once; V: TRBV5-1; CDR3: CASSLGGPNTEAFF; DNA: TGCGCCAGCAGCCTAGGAGGGCCGAACACTGAAGCTTTCTTT
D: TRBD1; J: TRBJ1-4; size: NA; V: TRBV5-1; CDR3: CASSLSPQGDNEKLFF; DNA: TGCGCCAGCAGCTTGTCCCCACAGGGGGATAATGAAAAACTGTTTTTT
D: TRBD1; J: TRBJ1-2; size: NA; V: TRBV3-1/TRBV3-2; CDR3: CASSQADRGHGYTF; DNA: TGTGCCAGCAGCCAAGCGGACAGGGGGCATGGCTACACCTTC
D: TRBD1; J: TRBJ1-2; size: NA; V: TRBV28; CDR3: CASSLRGQGGGYTF; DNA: TGTGCCAGCAGTTTACGTGGACAGGGAGGAGGCTACACCTTC
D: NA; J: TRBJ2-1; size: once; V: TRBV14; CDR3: CASSLIQGPTGEQFF; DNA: TGTGCCAGCAGCCTTATACAGGGACCAACAGGTGAGCAGTTCTTC
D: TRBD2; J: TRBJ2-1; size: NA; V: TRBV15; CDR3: CATELGTSGGTSRFF; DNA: TGTGCCACGGAACTAGGGACTAGCGGGGGGACAAGTCGGTTCTTC
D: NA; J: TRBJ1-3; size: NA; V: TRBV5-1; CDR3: CASSPQAPPGNTIYF; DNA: TGCGCCAGCAGCCCACAGGCTCCTCCTGGAAACACCATATATTTT
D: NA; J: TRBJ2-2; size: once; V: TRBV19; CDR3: CASSIDAGALTGELFF; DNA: TGTGCCAGTAGTATAGATGCAGGGGCGTTAACCGGGGAGCTGTTTTTT
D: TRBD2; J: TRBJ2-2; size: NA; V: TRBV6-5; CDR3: CASSSLAVPRGELFF; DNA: TGTGCCAGCAGCTCACTAGCGGTCCCCCGCGGGGAGCTGTTTTTT
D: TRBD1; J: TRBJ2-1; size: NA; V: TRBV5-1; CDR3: CASSTGQGAYNEQFF; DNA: TGCGCCAGCAGCACCGGACAGGGGGCCTACAATGAGCAGTTCTTC
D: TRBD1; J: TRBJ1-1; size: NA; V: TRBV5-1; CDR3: CASSSTGGTEAFF; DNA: TGCGCCAGCAGCTCGACAGGGGGCACTGAAGCTTTCTTT
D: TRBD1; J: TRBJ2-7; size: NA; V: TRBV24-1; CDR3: CATSDSGTGVGYEQYF; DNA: TGTGCCACCAGTGATTCTGGTACAGGGGTCGGCTACGAGCAGTACTTC
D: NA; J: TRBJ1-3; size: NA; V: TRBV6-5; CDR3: CASNVGGEVNTIYF; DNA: TGTGCCAGCAATGTCGGGGGGGAAGTAAACACCATATATTTT
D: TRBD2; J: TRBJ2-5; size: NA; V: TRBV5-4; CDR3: CASSFISGGKETQYF; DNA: TGTGCCAGCAGCTTCATTAGCGGGGGGAAAGAGACCCAGTACTTC
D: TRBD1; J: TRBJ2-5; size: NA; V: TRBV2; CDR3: CARSTGGSETQYF; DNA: TGTGCCAGGTCGACAGGGGGAAGCGAGACCCAGTACTTC
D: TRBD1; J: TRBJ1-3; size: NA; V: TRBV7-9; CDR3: CASSGSGTVWVSNTIYF; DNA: TGTGCCAGCAGCGGGTCCGGGACAGTATGGGTTTCAAACACCATATATTTT
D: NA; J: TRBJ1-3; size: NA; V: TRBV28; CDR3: CASRTGGSGNTIYF; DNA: TGTGCCAGCAGGACAGGTGGCTCTGGAAACACCATATATTTT
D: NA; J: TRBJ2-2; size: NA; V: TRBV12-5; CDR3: CASGLVLGPGELFF; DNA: TGTGCTAGTGGTTTGGTACTAGGACCCGGGGAGCTGTTTTTT
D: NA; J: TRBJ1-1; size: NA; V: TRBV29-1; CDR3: CSVGGWMNTEAFF; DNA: TGCAGCGTTGGAGGGTGGATGAACACTGAAGCTTTCTTT
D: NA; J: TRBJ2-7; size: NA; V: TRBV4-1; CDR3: CASSPSTAGNYEQYF; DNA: TGCGCCAGCAGCCCTTCAACGGCAGGGAACTACGAGCAGTACTTC
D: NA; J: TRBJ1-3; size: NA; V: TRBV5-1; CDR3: CASSPGQGPTSSGNTIYF; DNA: TGCGCCAGCAGTCCAGGTCAGGGGCCCACGAGCTCTGGAAACACCATATATTTT
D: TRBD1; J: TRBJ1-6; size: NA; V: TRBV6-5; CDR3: CAAQGASSPLHF; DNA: TGTGCCGCTCAGGGGGCCAGTTCACCCCTCCACTTT
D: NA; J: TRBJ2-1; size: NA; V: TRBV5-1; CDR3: CASSFLATRVNNEQFF; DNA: TGCGCCAGCAGCTTCCTAGCGACTAGGGTCAACAATGAGCAGTTCTTC
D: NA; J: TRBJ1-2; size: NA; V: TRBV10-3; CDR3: CAISESAGARGYTF; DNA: TGTGCCATCAGTGAGTCGGCAGGGGCCCGTGGCTACACCTTC
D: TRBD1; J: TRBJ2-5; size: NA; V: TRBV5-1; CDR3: CASSKTGQETQYF; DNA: TGCGCCAGCAGCAAGACAGGGCAAGAGACCCAGTACTTC
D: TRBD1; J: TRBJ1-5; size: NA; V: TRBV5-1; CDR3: CASSLMGRGDQPQHF; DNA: TGCGCCAGCAGCTTGATGGGCAGGGGGGATCAGCCCCAGCATTTT
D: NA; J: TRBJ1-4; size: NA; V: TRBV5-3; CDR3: CARSLDEGEAREKLFF; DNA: TGTGCCAGAAGCTTGGACGAGGGGGAAGCAAGGGAAAAACTGTTTTTT
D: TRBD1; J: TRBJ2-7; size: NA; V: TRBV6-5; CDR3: CASSSRGQGLDEQYF; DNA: TGTGCCAGCAGTTCGAGGGGACAGGGCCTAGACGAGCAGTACTTC
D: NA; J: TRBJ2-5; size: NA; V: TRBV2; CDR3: CASTWVSRGTQYF; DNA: TGTGCCAGCACTTGGGTCTCCAGGGGGACCCAGTACTTC
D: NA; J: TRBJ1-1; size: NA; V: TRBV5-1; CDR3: CASSDLTGSAEAFF; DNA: TGCGCCAGCAGCGACCTTACAGGGAGCGCTGAAGCTTTCTTT
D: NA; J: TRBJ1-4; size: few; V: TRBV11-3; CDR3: CASSLSRRNEKLFF; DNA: TGTGCCAGCAGCTTATCCAGGCGTAATGAAAAACTGTTTTTT
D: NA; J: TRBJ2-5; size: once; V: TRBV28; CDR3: CASRPVLQETQYF; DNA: TGTGCCAGCAGACCGGTCTTACAAGAGACCCAGTACTTC
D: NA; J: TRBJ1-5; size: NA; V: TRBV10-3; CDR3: CAISEDSGEPQHF; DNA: TGTGCCATCAGTGAAGACAGCGGGGAGCCCCAGCATTTT
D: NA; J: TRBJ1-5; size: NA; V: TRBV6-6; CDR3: CASSYSSAEHQPQHF; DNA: TGTGCCAGCAGTTACTCGAGCGCGGAGCATCAGCCCCAGCATTTT
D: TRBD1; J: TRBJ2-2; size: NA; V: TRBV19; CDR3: CANRGTARGFCGDTGELFF; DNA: TGTGCCAACAGGGGAACCGCTAGGGGTTTTTGTGGGGACACCGGGGAGCTGTTTTTT
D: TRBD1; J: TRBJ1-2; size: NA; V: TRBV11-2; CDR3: CASSLDRGDVYTF; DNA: TGTGCCAGCAGCTTAGACAGGGGGGATGTCTACACCTTC
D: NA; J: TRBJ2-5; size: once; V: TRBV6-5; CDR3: CASRTVGQETQYF; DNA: TGTGCCTCTCGGACAGTCGGGCAAGAGACCCAGTACTTC
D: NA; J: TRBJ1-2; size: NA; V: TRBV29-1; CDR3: CSVEEADGYTF; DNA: TGCAGCGTTGAAGAGGCCGATGGCTACACCTTC
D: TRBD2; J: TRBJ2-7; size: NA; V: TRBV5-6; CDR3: CASSLVHTSSGSTYEQYF; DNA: TGTGCCAGCAGCCTAGTACACACCTCTAGCGGGAGCACTTACGAGCAGTACTTC
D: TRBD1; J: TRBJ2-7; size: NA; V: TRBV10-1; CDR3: CASSDGTGPYEQYF; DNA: TGCGCCAGCAGTGATGGGACAGGACCCTACGAGCAGTACTTC
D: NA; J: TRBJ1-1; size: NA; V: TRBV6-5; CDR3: CASSYSNSEAFF; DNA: TGTGCCAGCAGTTACTCAAACAGTGAAGCTTTCTTT
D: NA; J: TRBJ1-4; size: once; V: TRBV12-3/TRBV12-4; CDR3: CASSFSQNEKLFF; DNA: TGTGCCAGCAGTTTCTCCCAGAATGAAAAACTGTTTTTT
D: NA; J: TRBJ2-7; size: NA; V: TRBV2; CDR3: CASSERQGLFYEQYF; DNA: TGTGCCAGCAGTGAACGGCAGGGGTTATTCTACGAGCAGTACTTC
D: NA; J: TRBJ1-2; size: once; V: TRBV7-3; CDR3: CASSLTARERGYTF; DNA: TGTGCCAGCAGCTTAACAGCCAGGGAACGTGGCTACACCTTC
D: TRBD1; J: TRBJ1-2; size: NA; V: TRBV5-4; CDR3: CASSPNRGDGYTF; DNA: TGTGCCAGCAGCCCAAACAGGGGGGACGGCTACACCTTC
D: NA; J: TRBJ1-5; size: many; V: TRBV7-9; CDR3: CASSPSAQAVGPQHF; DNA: TGTGCCAGCAGCCCATCGGCACAGGCCGTGGGGCCCCAGCATTTT
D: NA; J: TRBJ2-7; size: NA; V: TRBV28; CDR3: CASSFPRTETLYEQYF; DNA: TGTGCCAGCAGTTTCCCCCGGACAGAGACCCTCTACGAGCAGTACTTC
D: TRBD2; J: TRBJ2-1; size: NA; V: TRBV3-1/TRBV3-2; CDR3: CASSQDIPLMGRAFADEQFF; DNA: TGTGCCAGCAGCCAAGATATCCCCCTAATGGGGAGGGCCTTCGCCGATGAGCAGTTCTTC
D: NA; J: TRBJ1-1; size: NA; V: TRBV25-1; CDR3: CASSEFGDLDTEAFF; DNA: TGTGCCAGCAGTGAATTTGGTGATTTAGACACTGAAGCTTTCTTT
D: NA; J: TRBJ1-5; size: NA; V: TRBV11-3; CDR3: CASSRHRVVQPQHF; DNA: TGTGCCAGCAGTCGTCACAGGGTGGTTCAGCCCCAGCATTTT
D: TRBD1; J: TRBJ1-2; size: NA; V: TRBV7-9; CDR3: CASSLGQLGYGYTF; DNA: TGTGCCAGCAGCTTGGGACAGTTAGGCTATGGCTACACCTTC
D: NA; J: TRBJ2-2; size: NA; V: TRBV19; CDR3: CASSIGKRGTGELFF; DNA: TGTGCCAGTAGTATAGGAAAAAGGGGCACCGGGGAGCTGTTTTTT
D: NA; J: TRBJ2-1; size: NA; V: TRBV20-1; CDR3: CSASVASINEQFF; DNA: TGCAGTGCTAGTGTCGCTAGTATCAACGAGCAGTTCTTC